This T cell receptor (beta chain) was sequenced during a study of blood T cell repertoires in COVID-19. Overall study context: Samples taken during acute and convalescent COVID-19 were collected in the United States, Italy and Spain. Sources were T cells, B-cell-depleted T cells, or PBMCs; the material itself was cDNA or gDNA.

Authors' processing steps: Amplification of reference gene primers provided the estimated nucleated cell counts. Using immunoSEQ multiplex PCR, the repertoire was profiled, and TCRdb retains in-frame clones only, with some absent. That table furnishes V, J and clone size, whereas the DNA furnished D and trimming. The top ten hold 0.85% to 1.2% of the sample, which has 85,000 to 90,000 clones, around 87% seen once. The receptor's source is a human donor in a cohort sampled during active COVID-19. Sequenced input: peripheral blood.

The CDR3 sequence: CATSDFVAGGLNEQFF. The CDR3 bases are TGTGCCACCAGTGATTTCGTAGCGGGAGGACTCAATGAGCAGTTCTTC. This sequence joins TRBV24-1 and TRBJ2-1, with TRBD2 matching over 10 bases. The CDR3 runs to 16 residues. CDR1 is KGHDR and CDR2 is SFDVKD in the germline V gene. Trimming at V came to 1 base and at J to 6 bases, leaving 5 bases not matched to a gene.